One sample yielded the 14 T cell receptor beta chains listed below, sequenced in a study of blood T cell repertoires in COVID-19. Libraries were prepared by immunoSEQ multiplex PCR; TCRdb keeps only in-frame clonotypes and omits some of them. The sample includes over 130,000 clones, approximately 84% of them seen just once. Sequencing was done on a sample of PBMCs or T cells enriched from blood (not recorded which). These receptors came from a woman in her 50s with acute COVID-19.

This clone has more than one count but fewer than ten. The V and J genes are TRBV25-1 and TRBJ1-2; TRBD1 matches at 7 bases. The CDR3 totals 16 residues. With 2 bases clipped from V and 3 bases from J, the junction kept 9 bases outside the gene matches. Germline CDR1 reads MGHDK; CDR2 reads SYGVNS. CDR3 bases: TGTGCCAGCAGTGAAGAACCAGGGGGTCGCTACTATGGCTACACCTTC. Protein product: CASSEEPGGRYYGYTF.

The chain recombines TRBV6-1 with TRBJ2-1; D might be TRBD2 (5 bases). Germline lookup yields CDR1 MNHNS and CDR2 SASEGT. The CDR3 runs 14 residues. Trimming stripped 0 bases from V and 4 bases from J, with 7 bases between. CDR3 in amino acids: CASSEASGYNEQFF. Here the CDR3 DNA reads TGTGCCAGCAGTGAAGCATCGGGGTACAATGAGCAGTTCTTC.

V is TRBV24-1 and J is TRBJ2-2; 11 nucleotides agree with TRBD1. CDR1 is KGHDR and CDR2 is SFDVKD in the germline V gene. The CDR3 consists of 16 residues. The V segment lost 4 bases and the J segment 5 bases; nucleotides outside the gene matches: 5. CDR3 region: CATSDGQGAGTGELFF. The DNA for the CDR3 is TGTGCCACCAGTGACGGACAGGGGGCGGGAACCGGGGAGCTGTTTTTT.

The gene calls are TRBV5-1 and TRBJ1-3; maybe TRBD1 (5 bases). V dropped 4 bases and J dropped 9 bases, with 17 bases sitting between them. The CDR3 runs to 14 residues. The germline gives CDR1 SGHRS, CDR2 YFSETQ. CDR3 sequence: CASSPGTGQSTIYF. The CDR3 region has the DNA TGCGCCAGCAGCCCTGGGACTGGGCAAAGCACCATATATTTT. The full variable domain, with the rest looked up from reference TRBV5-1 and TRBJ1-3, is KAGVTQTPRYLIKTRGQQVTLSCSPISGHRSVSWYQQTPGQGLQFLFEYFSETQRNKGNFPGRFSGRQFSNSRSEMNVSTLELGDSALYLCASSPGTGQSTIYFGEGSWLTVV.

The chain uses TRBV2 and TRBJ1-1; a weak D match, TRBD1 (5 bases). CDR1 is SNHLY and CDR2 is FYNNEI in the germline V gene. Trimming removed 1 base at V and 2 bases at J, with 20 bases between. The CDR3 has 18 residues. CDR3 sequence (DNA): TGTGCCAGCAGTGAAGACGGATTCGGCAGGGCTTTAAACACTGAAGCTTTCTTT. Encoded protein: CASSEDGFGRALNTEAFF.

The chain has TRBV6-1 and TRBJ1-4; no clear D gene. V was cut by 2 bases and J by 7 bases, with 14 bases left in between. Germline V gives CDR1 MNHNS, CDR2 SASEGT. CDR3 length: 15 residues. CDR3 sequence: CASSEWSGIGEKLFF. The CDR3, as DNA: TGTGCCAGCAGTGAATGGTCGGGTATAGGTGAAAAACTGTTTTTT.

This CDR3 reads CASSTDFYEQYF. Written as DNA, the CDR3 is TGTGCCAGCAGTACGGACTTTTACGAGCAGTACTTC. V usage is TRBV28 and J usage is TRBJ2-7; D perhaps matches TRBD2 (5 bases). The V gene's germline CDR1 is MDHEN and CDR2 SYDVKM. Trimming removed 5 bases from V and 4 bases from J, with 9 bases in between. This CDR3 contains 12 residues.

V and J are TRBV6-1 and TRBJ1-5; D is undetermined. This CDR3 spans 15 amino acids. Trimming took off 3 bases at V and 2 bases at J, with 11 bases between the two ends. Germline CDR1 is MNHNS and CDR2 is SASEGT. Written as DNA, the CDR3 is TGTGCCAGCAGTGACAACCCGGAGGGCAATCAGCCCCAGCATTTT. This gives the protein CASSDNPEGNQPQHF.

This clone was seen more than once but under ten times. Here the CDR3 reads CASSPAGGSGSIYGYTF. The CDR3 nucleotides are TGTGCCAGCAGCCCAGCGGGGGGGTCAGGGTCTATTTATGGCTACACCTTC. V usage is TRBV5-6 and J usage is TRBJ1-2; perhaps TRBD1 as D (5 bases). The V gene lost 4 bases and the J gene lost 5 bases, with 24 bases spanning the gap. From germline, CDR1 is SGHDT and CDR2 YYEEEE. The CDR3 covers 17 residues. Full variable domain (missing parts from reference TRBV5-6 and TRBJ1-2): DAGVTQSPTHLIKTRGQQVTLRCSPKSGHDTVSWYQQALGQGPQFIFQYYEEEERQRGNFPDRFSGHQFPNYSSELNVNALLLGDSALYLCASSPAGGSGSIYGYTFGSGTRLTVV.

The chain combines TRBV4-1 with TRBJ1-1; D is perhaps TRBD1 (6 bases). V was pared by 4 bases and J by 8 bases, with 14 bases between. The CDR3 covers 13 residues. The germline V gene has CDR1 MGHRA and CDR2 YSYEKL. CDR3 region: CASSPQGKEEAFF. The CDR3 nucleotides are TGCGCCAGCAGCCCGCAGGGGAAGGAGGAAGCTTTCTTT.

The CDR3 DNA follows: TGTGCCAGCAGCTTAGAGAGAATGAACACCGGGGAGCTGTTTTTT. Encoded protein: CASSLERMNTGELFF. V usage is TRBV11-2 and J usage is TRBJ2-2; D gene uncertain. V was shortened by 0 bases and J by 1 base, with 6 bases between the two germline ends. Germline V gene data show CDR1 as SGHAT and CDR2 as FQNNGV. The CDR3 has 15 residues.

The chain recombines TRBV7-6 with TRBJ2-7, with 7 bases lining up with TRBD2. The germline V gene encodes CDR1 SGHVS and CDR2 FNYEAQ. The V segment lost 5 bases and the J segment 11 bases; nucleotides outside the gene matches: 6. The CDR3 runs to 11 residues. The CDR3 sequence: CASSNSGAKYF. The CDR3 DNA is TGTGCCAGCAGCAACAGCGGGGCGAAGTACTTC.

The chain links TRBV7-6 to TRBJ1-4, with a tentative D call TRBD1 (5 bases). The CDR3 sequence is 15 residues long. V lost 2 bases, J lost 2 bases, and 9 bases lay in between. In germline, CDR1 is SGHVS, CDR2 FNYEAQ. CDR3 protein: CASSLWAGTNEKLFF. The CDR3 region has the DNA TGTGCCAGCAGCTTATGGGCAGGGACTAATGAAAAACTGTTTTTT.

The chain joins TRBV9 to TRBJ2-1; 7 bases align to TRBD2. V lost 4 bases, J lost 0 bases, and 4 bases stayed unmatched. Looked up from germline, CDR1 is SGDLS and CDR2 is YYNGEE. The CDR3 is made up of 15 amino acids. In nucleotides, the CDR3 is TGTGCCAGCAGCCAAGGCGGGAGCTCCTACAATGAGCAGTTCTTC. This codes for CASSQGGSSYNEQFF.